The 20 T cell receptor beta chains in this list originate from one sample, sequenced in a study of CD8 T cells in ankylosing spondylitis. Using its own MiXCR run on the 5' RACE reads, TCRdb lists one record per CDR3 protein. The top ten clones hold 0.61% of a sample with some 250,000 distinct CDR3 sequences, about 24% of them seen once. What was sequenced was blood, either unsorted or a sorted T cell fraction (not recorded which). These receptors were taken from a male donor with ankylosing spondylitis or in good health (not recorded which).

This chain links TRBV19 with TRBJ2-5; tentatively, D is TRBD1 (5 bases). Germline V CDR1 and CDR2: LNHDA, SQIVND (reference sequence). The CDR3 length is 14 residues. V gave up 6 bases and J gave up 5 bases, with 16 bases separating them. The chain's CDR3 is CASSSWKGWETQYF. For the CDR3, the DNA is TGTGCCAGTAGCAGCTGGAAGGGGTGGGAGACCCAGTACTTC.

This clonotype occurred many times. The CDR3 sequence is CASSPSGLDTDTQYF. CDR3 DNA sequence: TGTGCCAGCAGCCCCTCGGGACTAGACACAGATACGCAGTATTTT. V and J are TRBV7-2 and TRBJ2-3; 8 bases fit TRBD2. With V trimmed by 5 bases and J by 2 bases, 6 bases remained unmatched. The length of the CDR3 is 15 residues. Per germline, CDR1 SGHTA and CDR2 FQGNSA.

This clonotype showed up many times. V is TRBV7-9 and J is TRBJ2-7; D is perhaps TRBD2 (5 bases). This CDR3 spans 11 amino acids. The germline V and J ends were trimmed by 9 bases and 0 bases, with 6 bases remaining between them. In germline, CDR1 is SEHNR, CDR2 FQNEAQ (reference sequence). CDR3 sequence: CARRASYEQYF. Written as DNA, the CDR3 is TGTGCCAGGCGGGCCTCCTACGAGCAGTACTTC.

This clonotype was detected ten times or more. The V and J genes are TRBV12-3 or TRBV12-4 and TRBJ2-7, with D perhaps assigned TRBD1 or TRBD2 (5 bases each). The CDR3 length is 14 residues. The ends were cut back, 3 bases at V and 7 bases at J, with 16 bases in the middle. CDR3: CASSFSGALVEQYF. DNA of the CDR3: TGTGCCAGCAGTTTCTCCGGGGCCCTAGTTGAGCAGTACTTC.

This clonotype has a count of ten or more. The chain is built from TRBV12-3 or TRBV12-4 and TRBJ2-1; D perhaps matches TRBD2 (5 bases). This CDR3 is built from 14 residues. Trimming removed 9 bases at V and 6 bases at J, with 18 bases between. CDR3 region: CASSPPPGINEQFF. Here the CDR3 DNA reads TGTGCCAGTTCCCCACCCCCCGGGATCAATGAGCAGTTCTTC.

This clonotype showed up many times. The chain links TRBV20-1 to TRBJ2-7, with D hard to call. The CDR3 covers 13 residues. Germline V CDR1 and CDR2: DFQATT, SNEGSKA (reference sequence). Trimming took off 7 bases at V and 5 bases at J, with 18 bases between the two ends. The CDR3 DNA reads TGCAGTGTAGGTCTCGCGCCAAGCCACGAGCAGTACTTC. Encoded protein: CSVGLAPSHEQYF.

The CDR3 DNA reads as TGTGCCAGCAGTCCAACAGGGGAGGTCGGGGAGCTGTTTTTT. Residues: CASSPTGEVGELFF. The rearrangement links TRBV12-3 or TRBV12-4 to TRBJ2-2; tentative D call: TRBD1 (7 bases). V lost 5 bases, J lost 7 bases, and 14 bases lay in between. The CDR3 is 14 amino acids.

This clonotype was found many times. This chain uses TRBV3-1 with TRBJ1-2; D call uncertain. The CDR3 covers 13 residues. V was trimmed by 3 bases and J by 6 bases, leaving 11 bases between them. Germline CDR1 is LGHDT and CDR2 is YNNKEL (reference sequence). The CDR3 sequence: CASSQKGGNGYTF. The CDR3, as DNA: TGTGCCAGCAGCCAGAAGGGAGGGAATGGCTACACCTTC.

The sample holds a few counts of this clonotype. The chain carries TRBV6-1 and TRBJ2-7; D unresolved. Per the germline V gene, CDR1 is MNHNS and CDR2 is SASEGT. The V and J ends lost 8 bases and 0 bases respectively, with 11 bases between them. This CDR3 has 13 amino acids. The CDR3 coding sequence is TGTGCCAGCCGCTGGTCCGGCTCCTACGAGCAGTACTTC. Residues: CASRWSGSYEQYF.

V gene TRBV6-2 or TRBV6-3 combines with J gene TRBJ2-7; TRBD2 agrees at 7 bases. V was pared by 2 bases and J by 2 bases, with 3 bases of the junction left unmatched. Germline CDR1 MNHEY, CDR2 SVGEGT. This CDR3 has 14 amino acids. The CDR3 loop is CASSYPSGPYEQYF. The DNA of the CDR3 is TGTGCCAGCAGTTACCCTAGCGGCCCCTACGAGCAGTACTTC.

The V and J genes are TRBV10-3 and TRBJ2-2; unclear D gene. The CDR3 spans 14 residues. V shed 2 bases and J shed 3 bases, with 7 bases lying between them. Germline CDR1 is ENHRY and CDR2 is SYGVKD. Here the CDR3 DNA reads TGTGCCATCAGTGAGACTCTCCACACCGGGGAGCTGTTTTTT. It translates to CAISETLHTGELFF.

There are many counts of this clonotype. The chain employs TRBV20-1 and TRBJ1-2, with 9 nucleotides matching TRBD1. Trimming cost V 3 bases and J 7 bases; bases outside gene matches: 12. CDR3 size: 15 residues. Germline lookup yields CDR1 DFQATT and CDR2 SNEGSKA (reference sequence). The CDR3 spells CSASLTPQGAVGYTF. In DNA, the CDR3 is TGCAGTGCTAGTCTTACCCCACAGGGGGCGGTTGGCTACACCTTC.

This chain uses TRBV20-1 with TRBJ1-2, with a tentative D call TRBD1 (6 bases). This CDR3 is built from 14 residues. Germline lookup yields CDR1 DFQATT and CDR2 SNEGSKA (reference sequence). V dropped 0 bases and J dropped 7 bases, with 15 bases sitting between them. CDR3 sequence (DNA): TGCAGTGCTAGAGAGGGGGGGGCCGCGGGTGGCTACACCTTC. Translation gives CSAREGGAAGGYTF.

The chain recombines TRBV7-2 with TRBJ2-1, with no clear D. This CDR3 contains 13 residues. Germline lookup yields CDR1 SGHTA and CDR2 FQGNSA. V was pared by 1 base and J by 8 bases, with 9 bases between. CDR3 in DNA: TGTGCCAGCAGCTTAGTCTCAGAATATGAGCAGTTCTTC. Translation gives CASSLVSEYEQFF.

The CDR3 region is CASSPVAADTQYF. CDR3 nucleotide sequence: TGTGCCAGCAGCCCAGTTGCAGCAGATACGCAGTATTTT. The rearrangement joins TRBV7-2 to TRBJ2-3; D is undetermined. This CDR3 has 13 amino acids. V lost 5 bases, J lost 4 bases, and 10 bases lay in between. The germline CDR1 and CDR2 sequences are SGHTA and FQGNSA.

This chain joins TRBV20-1 and TRBJ2-7, with D uncertain. Trimming left V 3 bases short and J 0 bases short, with 9 bases between. Germline values: CDR1 DFQATT, CDR2 SNEGSKA (reference sequence). This CDR3 has 13 residues. CDR3 coding DNA: TGCAGTGCTAGTGGGGATCGCTCCTACGAGCAGTACTTC. It specifies CSASGDRSYEQYF.

V gene TRBV20-1 combines with J gene TRBJ2-5, with 11 bases fitting TRBD2. Trimming cost V 0 bases and J 2 bases; bases outside gene matches: 8. Germline CDR1 reads DFQATT; CDR2 reads SNEGSKA (reference sequence). CDR3 length equals 17 residues. CDR3: CSARDSWASGGQETQYF. The CDR3 DNA reads as TGCAGTGCTAGAGATAGTTGGGCTAGCGGGGGGCAAGAGACCCAGTACTTC.

The rearrangement joins TRBV7-2 to TRBJ2-2, with 8 nucleotides matching TRBD2. Germline values: CDR1 SGHTA, CDR2 FQGNSA. V dropped 2 bases and J dropped 3; count of bases not matched to a gene: 5. CDR3 length equals 16 residues. For the CDR3, the DNA is TGTGCCAGCAGCTTACGAGCGGGGGCGTACACCGGGGAGCTGTTTTTT. Its protein product is CASSLRAGAYTGELFF.

The V call is TRBV15, the J call TRBJ1-1, with D unclear. CDR3 length equals 14 residues. Germline CDR1 reads LNHNV; CDR2 reads YYDKDF (reference sequence). The ends were cut back, 0 bases at V and 7 bases at J, with 12 bases in the middle. CDR3 protein: CATSRDRTVGEAFF. The CDR3 DNA reads as TGTGCCACCAGCAGAGATCGCACAGTAGGTGAAGCTTTCTTT.

The chain is built from TRBV2 and TRBJ2-1, with 7 bases that match TRBD2. The CDR3 runs 15 residues. Trimming at V came to 6 bases and at J to 0 bases, leaving 5 bases not matched to a gene. Germline V gives CDR1 SNHLY, CDR2 FYNNEI. CDR3 coding DNA: TGTGCCAGCAGGGTCGGCGGGGGCTCCTACAATGAGCAGTTCTTC. This encodes CASRVGGGSYNEQFF.